Presented here are 5 T cell receptor beta chains from one specimen sequenced in a study of CD8+CD57+ T cells in acquired aplastic anemia. According to the study, genomic DNA was the template for TCR beta VDJ and CDR3 profiling. TCRdb analysed the reads with MiXCR anew, one entry per CDR3 protein. The sample consists of 75,000 to 100,000 distinct CDR3 sequences, roughly two thirds of them appearing once. All patients picked for sequencing had shown, by flow cytometry, an expansion of CD8+CD57+ cells. The sequencing sample was made of sorted CD4+, CD8+, or CD8+CD57+ T cells (not recorded which) from PBMCs. The receptor source for this set is a human donor with aplastic anemia.

About this clonotype itself: In this CDR3 the conserved last residue, phenylalanine or tryptophan, is missing, so a read error is likely. No DNA is shown, since the ends of the CDR3 on it are uncertain; the CDR3 is the one TCRdb lists. The J gene is TRBJ1-2, the V gene TRBV7-9; the table's D call, TRBD1, has no DNA check behind it. Per germline, CDR1 SEHNR and CDR2 FQNEAQ (reference sequence). The CDR3 is 13 residues long, ends included. The CDR3: CASSEDRMGGYAL.

J is TRBJ1-1 and V is TRBV7-9; no clear D gene. The CDR3 consists of 12 residues. Looked up from germline, CDR1 is SEHNR and CDR2 is FQNEAQ (reference sequence). V lost 5 bases to trimming and J lost 7 bases, with 11 bases between them. CDR3 nucleotide sequence: TGTGCCAGCAGCCCTGGTCCGATTGAAGCTTTCTTT. It is translated as CASSPGPIEAFF.

This clonotype was counted many times. The chain recombines TRBV5-1 with TRBJ2-3; D tentatively reads TRBD1 or TRBD2 (5 bases each). The V gene lost 3 bases and the J gene lost 8 bases, with 22 bases spanning the gap. CDR3 size: 16 residues. Per germline, CDR1 SGHRS and CDR2 YFSETQ. The CDR3 protein is CASSSVGTDNLGTQYF. CDR3 coding DNA: TGCGCCAGCAGCTCCGTCGGGACGGATAATCTCGGTACGCAGTATTTT.

This clonotype has a handful of counts. The J gene is TRBJ2-3, the V gene TRBV25-1; D is perhaps TRBD2 (6 bases). The CDR3 has 16 residues. V dropped 5 bases and J dropped 0 bases, with 15 bases sitting between them. Germline CDR1 MGHDK, CDR2 SYGVNS. The CDR3 here is CASSPGAGTSTDTQYF. The CDR3 DNA is TGTGCCAGCAGTCCTGGTGCCGGGACTAGCACAGATACGCAGTATTTT.

This sequence joins TRBV25-1 and TRBJ2-3, with a tentative D call TRBD2 (6 bases). There are 15 residues in the CDR3. Germline values: CDR1 MGHDK, CDR2 SYGVNS. The ends were cut back, 1 base at V and 4 bases at J, with 12 bases in the middle. CDR3 bases: TGTGCCAGCAGTGAATGGGCGGGGAACGCAGATACGCAGTATTTT. Translation: CASSEWAGNADTQYF.